This passage covers 18 T cell receptor beta chains from one sample sequenced in a study of memory CD8 T cells in hepatitis C reinfection. The time point: peak reinfection, 3 to 8 weeks after reinfection detection. Sorted cells were sequenced directly ex vivo without any in vitro expansion. Assay used: immunoSEQ multiplex PCR; TCRdb lists only in-frame clones, some missing. The sample holds over 35,000 clones, 88% seen once. Sequenced input: naive CD8+ T cells sorted from blood. The receptors derive from a man between 18 and 29 years old with hepatitis C virus infection.

The chain has TRBV28 and TRBJ1-1; the D is unclear. This CDR3 contains 16 residues. CDR1 MDHEN and CDR2 SYDVKM come from the germline V gene. Trimming removed 5 bases at V and 0 bases at J, with 16 bases between. CDR3 nucleotide sequence: TGTGCCAGCAGTCCCGACAACAGAAGAATGAACACTGAAGCTTTCTTT. This gives the protein CASSPDNRRMNTEAFF.

J is TRBJ2-1 and V is TRBV7-2; 9 bases fit TRBD2. Germline V gene sequence: CDR1 SGHTA, CDR2 FQGNSA. V lost 5 bases, J lost 5 bases, and 10 bases stayed unmatched. The CDR3 loop spans 16 amino acids. CDR3 coding DNA: TGTGCCAGCAGCACCGGGGCTAGCGGGACCAACAATGAGCAGTTCTTC. This translates into CASSTGASGTNNEQFF.

The chain uses TRBV9 and TRBJ2-5, with a tentative D call TRBD1 (6 bases). Germline V gene data show CDR1 as SGDLS and CDR2 as YYNGEE. Trimming took off 4 bases at V and 3 bases at J, with 19 bases between the two ends. This CDR3 has 16 amino acids. The CDR3 DNA follows: TGTGCCAGCAGCTCCCCTCGAGAGGGGGTAAAAGAGACCCAGTACTTC. Translated: CASSSPREGVKETQYF.

The chain has TRBV5-1 and TRBJ2-3; D perhaps matches TRBD1 (6 bases). The length of the CDR3 is 14 residues. The germline gives CDR1 SGHRS, CDR2 YFSETQ. V was clipped by 4 bases and J by 0 bases, with 9 bases between them. The CDR3 region has the DNA TGCGCCAGCAGCATCGGACAGAGCACAGATACGCAGTATTTT. The encoded protein is CASSIGQSTDTQYF. The whole variable domain, remainder taken from reference TRBV5-1 and TRBJ2-3, is KAGVTQTPRYLIKTRGQQVTLSCSPISGHRSVSWYQQTPGQGLQFLFEYFSETQRNKGNFPGRFSGRQFSNSRSEMNVSTLELGDSALYLCASSIGQSTDTQYFGPGTRLTVL.

The rearrangement uses TRBV7-9 and TRBJ2-5, with D possibly matching TRBD2 (5 bases). The CDR3 has 14 residues. V was clipped by 3 bases and J by 3 bases, with 11 bases between them. The V gene's germline CDR1 is SEHNR and CDR2 FQNEAQ (reference sequence). The CDR3 is CASSFLRAEETQYF. For the CDR3, the DNA is TGTGCCAGCAGCTTCCTGAGGGCCGAAGAGACCCAGTACTTC.

This chain links TRBV11-2 with TRBJ2-5; 12 bases agree with TRBD2. V shed 6 bases, J shed 5 bases, and the junction held 10 bases outside the gene matches. The length of the CDR3 is 16 residues. Germline CDR1 and CDR2: SGHAT and FQNNGV. The CDR3 bases are TGTGCCAGCAGTCCTGCTAGCGGGAGGGCCGGTGAGACCCAGTACTTC. Protein: CASSPASGRAGETQYF.

This chain uses TRBV13 with TRBJ1-2, with TRBD1 matching over 7 bases. Germline CDR1 and CDR2: PRHDT and FYEKMQ (reference sequence). This CDR3 is 14 amino acids long. Trimming removed 3 bases from V and 2 bases from J; junction bases left unmatched: 3. Here the CDR3 DNA reads TGTGCCAGCAGCTTGAAAGGGGGCAACTATGGCTACACCTTC. Protein: CASSLKGGNYGYTF.

The chain couples TRBV28 to TRBJ2-7; 8 positions match TRBD1. Germline values: CDR1 MDHEN, CDR2 SYDVKM. J lost 0 bases, V lost 6 bases, and 10 bases had no gene match. CDR3 length: 16 residues. In DNA, the CDR3 is TGTGCCAGCAGACTAGACGGGACAGGCTACTCCTACGAGCAGTACTTC. It is translated as CASRLDGTGYSYEQYF.

The chain carries TRBV15 and TRBJ1-2; 8 bases fit TRBD1. The CDR3 totals 15 residues. Per the germline V gene, CDR1 is LNHNV and CDR2 is YYDKDF (reference sequence). V lost 4 bases and J lost 4; bases outside the gene matches: 8. The CDR3 DNA reads TGTGCCACCAGCAACCGGGACAGGATTATCTATGGCTACACCTTC. The encoded protein is CATSNRDRIIYGYTF. The entire variable domain, with the rest obtained from reference TRBV15 and TRBJ1-2, is as follows: DAMVIQNPRYQVTQFGKPVTLSCSQTLNHNVMYWYQQKSSQAPKLLFHYYDKDFNNEADTPDNFQSRRPNTSFCFLDIRSPGLGDTAMYLCATSNRDRIIYGYTFGSGTRLTVV.

This clone was counted only a few times. V usage is TRBV6-1 and J usage is TRBJ1-3; D gene ambiguous. Trimming shortened V by 9 bases and J by 0 bases, and 15 bases separated the two germline ends. This CDR3 contains 15 residues. Germline values: CDR1 MNHNS, CDR2 SASEGT. The DNA for the CDR3 is TGTGCCAGTAAATTACCCCGGGACTCTGGAAACACCATATATTTT. Translation: CASKLPRDSGNTIYF.

This clone appeared a single time. The chain has TRBV2 and TRBJ1-1; 8 nucleotides match TRBD1. The CDR3 extends over 16 amino acids. With V trimmed by 4 bases and J by 5 bases, 12 bases remained unmatched. Germline lookup yields CDR1 SNHLY and CDR2 FYNNEI. The CDR3 region has the DNA TGTGCCAGCAGTGGAGTCACAGGGGGTGAGGGGACTGAAGCTTTCTTT. Protein sequence: CASSGVTGGEGTEAFF.

The gene calls are TRBV5-1 and TRBJ2-7; D perhaps matches TRBD1 (6 bases). The V end was cut by 0 bases, the J end by 2 bases, with 12 bases between. CDR1 and CDR2 (germline): SGHRS, YFSETQ. The CDR3 has 15 residues. The chain's CDR3 is CASSLAVDRTYEQYF. The CDR3 region has the DNA TGCGCCAGCAGCTTGGCTGTGGACAGAACCTACGAGCAGTACTTC.

This clone was seen just once. The CDR3 DNA is TGTGCCAGCAGCCCACCAAAGGGGACTAGCAGATCCTACAATGAGCAGTTCTTC. It specifies CASSPPKGTSRSYNEQFF. The J gene is TRBJ2-1, the V gene TRBV7-9; 9 positions match TRBD2. Trimming at V came to 5 bases and at J to 1 base, leaving 12 bases not matched to a gene. Germline V gives CDR1 SEHNR, CDR2 FQNEAQ (reference sequence). This CDR3 contains 18 residues.

This sequence joins TRBV21-1 and TRBJ2-1; the table's TRBD1 call for D was not verified on the DNA. TRBV21-1 is reported as a pseudogene. The CDR3 loop spans 14 amino acids. The CDR3 here is CASRAGCLIGEQFF. For the CDR3, the DNA is TGTGCCAGCAGGGCAGGGTGCCTAATAGGGGAGCAGTTCTTC.

V and J are TRBV7-2 and TRBJ1-1; 8 positions agree with TRBD1. Germline values: CDR1 SGHTA, CDR2 FQGNSA. The CDR3 runs 15 residues. With V trimmed by 5 bases and J by 3 bases, 8 bases remained unmatched. The CDR3 loop is CASSGRTGRDTEAFF. The CDR3 bases are TGTGCCAGCAGCGGCAGGACAGGGCGGGACACTGAAGCTTTCTTT. The variable domain in full, completed from reference TRBV7-2 and TRBJ1-1, reads GAGVSQSPSNKVTEKGKDVELRCDPISGHTALYWYRQSLGQGLEFLIYFQGNSAPDKSGLPSDRFSAERTGGSVSTLTIQRTQQEDSAVYLCASSGRTGRDTEAFFGQGTRLTVV.

The count of this clone is one. As DNA, the CDR3 is TGTGCCAGCAGTTTTCTCGGCGGGGAGACCCAGTACTTC. Amino acid sequence: CASSFLGGETQYF. The chain combines TRBV28 with TRBJ2-5; D is perhaps TRBD2 (5 bases). Germline V CDR1 and CDR2: MDHEN, SYDVKM. This CDR3 is built from 13 residues. The V end lost 3 bases, the J end lost 5 bases, and 10 bases lay between the germline ends. Filled out from reference TRBV28 and TRBJ2-5, the complete variable domain reads DVKVTQSSRYLVKRTGEKVFLECVQDMDHENMFWYRQDPGLGLRLIYFSYDVKMKEKGDIPEGYSVSREKKERFSLILESASTNQTSMYLCASSFLGGETQYFGPGTRLLVL.

This sequence joins TRBV7-8 and TRBJ2-3; possible D gene TRBD1, 5 bases. The CDR3 loop spans 13 amino acids. CDR1 SGHVS and CDR2 FQNEAQ come from the germline V gene. V dropped 6 bases and J dropped 6 bases, with 13 bases sitting between them. CDR3 DNA sequence: TGTGCCAGCAGAAGTAGGGGATCGGATACGCAGTATTTT. Translation: CASRSRGSDTQYF.

The V and J genes are TRBV7-9 and TRBJ1-1; possible D gene TRBD1, 6 bases. Germline CDR1 is SEHNR and CDR2 is FQNEAQ (reference sequence). The CDR3 sequence is 16 residues long. Trimming removed 5 bases from V and 2 bases from J, with 18 bases in between. Here the CDR3 DNA reads TGTGCCAGCAGCCCTAGAGGGGGGGAATCTAACACTGAAGCTTTCTTT. Translation: CASSPRGGESNTEAFF.